This TCR beta chain was captured by sequencing in a study of blood T cell repertoires in COVID-19. As processed by the authors: For nucleated cells, counts were estimated from reference gene primer amplification. TCRdb keeps only in-frame clones here, not all; method: immunoSEQ multiplex PCR. That table is the source of V, J and clone size, and D and trimming were worked out from the DNA. The data show about 240,000 clones, 86% seen once. The CDR3 is made up of 16 amino acids. V was pared by 0 bases and J by 4 bases, with 13 bases between. Germline CDR1 and CDR2: MNHEY and SMNVEV (reference sequence).

The source material was peripheral blood. This rearrangement joins TRBV27 to TRBJ2-1, with unresolved D. The receptor's source is a man in his 60s with acute or convalescent COVID-19. The CDR3 here is CASSLSGSEAYNEQFF. CDR3 DNA sequence: TGTGCCAGCAGTTTATCCGGGTCAGAGGCTTACAATGAGCAGTTCTTC.